Listed below are T cell receptor beta chains from one sample, sequenced in a study of low-dose radiotherapy and immunotherapy resistance in tumors. TCRdb independently ran MiXCR on the reads; one entry per CDR3 protein. The sample has fewer than 90,000 distinct CDR3 sequences, 15% to 20% seen once. The sequencing used PBMCs, collected before treatment. The receptors come from a male donor with prostate cancer. Each CDR3 is given with its conserved first and last residue. The order of the fields is J gene, clone size, D gene, V gene, CDR3 DNA, CDR3 protein. D genes are given only for firm matches. Clone size is stated in some rows and not others, as once, few, many or a class when expanded.

J gene: TRBJ2-1
clone size: few
D gene: .
V gene: TRBV5-1
CDR3 DNA: TGCGCCAGCAGCTTGACTAGATCTTACAATGAGCAGTTCTTC
CDR3 protein: CASSLTRSYNEQFF

J gene: TRBJ2-4
clone size: many
D gene: .
V gene: TRBV5-4
CDR3 DNA: TGTGCCAGCAGCTTGACCGGGGCTGGCAAAAACATTCAGTACTTC
CDR3 protein: CASSLTGAGKNIQYF

J gene: TRBJ2-3
clone size: .
D gene: TRBD2
V gene: TRBV20-1
CDR3 DNA: TGCAGTGCTACTCTCCTTAGCGGGGGCGCAGATACGCAGTATTTT
CDR3 protein: CSATLLSGGADTQYF

J gene: TRBJ2-1
clone size: many
D gene: .
V gene: TRBV7-3
CDR3 DNA: TGTGCCAGCAGCTTATCAGGGGACAATGAGCAGTTCTTC
CDR3 protein: CASSLSGDNEQFF

J gene: TRBJ2-2
clone size: many
D gene: TRBD1
V gene: TRBV29-1
CDR3 DNA: TGCAGCGTTAGGCTCGGACAGGGGTCCGGGGAGCTGTTTTTT
CDR3 protein: CSVRLGQGSGELFF

J gene: TRBJ2-5
clone size: few
D gene: .
V gene: TRBV6-6
CDR3 DNA: TGTGCCAGCAGTTACAGGGTCGGGAGTAGTCAAGAGACCCAGTACTTC
CDR3 protein: CASSYRVGSSQETQYF

J gene: TRBJ2-2
clone size: many
D gene: .
V gene: TRBV2
CDR3 DNA: TGTGCCAGCAGTGTCGTACGGCCGAACACCGGGGAGCTGTTTTTT
CDR3 protein: CASSVVRPNTGELFF

J gene: TRBJ1-2
clone size: many
D gene: .
V gene: TRBV12-3/TRBV12-4
CDR3 DNA: TGTGCCAGCAGTTCGGGTGGAGGGAACTATGGCTACACCTTC
CDR3 protein: CASSSGGGNYGYTF

J gene: TRBJ1-3
clone size: many
D gene: .
V gene: TRBV29-1
CDR3 DNA: TGCAGCGTTGAAGAGACTGCCAGAAAAAGCTCTGGAAACACCATATATTTT
CDR3 protein: CSVEETARKSSGNTIYF

J gene: TRBJ2-5
clone size: many
D gene: .
V gene: TRBV19
CDR3 DNA: TGTGCCAGTAGTATAGGAACAGCCCAAGAGACCCAGTACTTC
CDR3 protein: CASSIGTAQETQYF

J gene: TRBJ2-7
clone size: many
D gene: .
V gene: TRBV29-1
CDR3 DNA: TGCAGCGTTGGGGCCCCAGGGGCGAAAGCCTACGAGCAGTACTTC
CDR3 protein: CSVGAPGAKAYEQYF

J gene: TRBJ2-1
clone size: many
D gene: TRBD2
V gene: TRBV15
CDR3 DNA: TGTGCCACCAGCAGAGACCAGCGGGAGGGCCGCAATGAGCAGTTCTTC
CDR3 protein: CATSRDQREGRNEQFF

J gene: TRBJ2-7
clone size: many
D gene: TRBD1
V gene: TRBV12-3/TRBV12-4
CDR3 DNA: TGTGCCAGCAGTAAGGACAGGGGCGTTTACGAGCAGTACTTC
CDR3 protein: CASSKDRGVYEQYF

J gene: TRBJ2-5
clone size: many
D gene: .
V gene: TRBV30
CDR3 DNA: TGTGCCTGGAGGACCGCGGAGACCCAGTACTTC
CDR3 protein: CAWRTAETQYF

J gene: TRBJ2-7
clone size: many
D gene: .
V gene: TRBV5-4
CDR3 DNA: TGTGCCAGCAGCCCATCTACCAGACAGGGGCGTCGAGCGGGAGTATCCCACGAGCAGTACTTC
CDR3 protein: CASSPSTRQGRRAGVSHEQYF

J gene: TRBJ2-3
clone size: .
D gene: .
V gene: TRBV20-1
CDR3 DNA: TGCAGTGCTAGCCCAGGGAGCACAGATACGCAGTATTTT
CDR3 protein: CSASPGSTDTQYF

J gene: TRBJ2-7
clone size: many
D gene: .
V gene: TRBV2
CDR3 DNA: TGTGCCAGCATCTTGGACACTTCCTACGAGCAGTACTTC
CDR3 protein: CASILDTSYEQYF

J gene: TRBJ1-1
clone size: .
D gene: .
V gene: TRBV20-1
CDR3 DNA: TGCAGTGCTAGGAGAACAGGTGTGAACACTGAAGCTTTCTTT
CDR3 protein: CSARRTGVNTEAFF

J gene: TRBJ2-7
clone size: .
D gene: TRBD2
V gene: TRBV27
CDR3 DNA: TGTGCCAGCAGTCCGGGGAGCGGGGCAACCTACGAGCAGTACTTC
CDR3 protein: CASSPGSGATYEQYF

J gene: TRBJ1-4
clone size: many
D gene: .
V gene: TRBV6-2/TRBV6-3
CDR3 DNA: TGTGCCAGCAGTCCCGGGACTCGTGAAAAACTGTTTTTT
CDR3 protein: CASSPGTREKLFF

J gene: TRBJ2-1
clone size: many
D gene: .
V gene: TRBV7-3
CDR3 DNA: TGTGCCAGCAGCGAACAGGGGAAGGGGGGGAGGAATGAGCAGTTCTTC
CDR3 protein: CASSEQGKGGRNEQFF

J gene: TRBJ2-5
clone size: many
D gene: TRBD2
V gene: TRBV6-5
CDR3 DNA: TGTGCCAGCAGTTACTCATCGCTTCCTGGCGGGGGGGCCCAAGAGACCCAGTACTTC
CDR3 protein: CASSYSSLPGGGAQETQYF

J gene: TRBJ2-3
clone size: many
D gene: .
V gene: TRBV3-1
CDR3 DNA: TGTGCCAGCAGCGACACGGGGGCCGACACAGATACGCAGTATTTT
CDR3 protein: CASSDTGADTDTQYF

J gene: TRBJ1-4
clone size: many
D gene: .
V gene: TRBV6-5
CDR3 DNA: TGTGCCAGCAGTTACGTGGGCGTGAATGAAAAACTGTTTTTT
CDR3 protein: CASSYVGVNEKLFF

J gene: TRBJ2-1
clone size: many
D gene: .
V gene: TRBV7-2
CDR3 DNA: TGTGCCAGCAGCCCCCGCTTAGCGAATGAGCAGTTCTTC
CDR3 protein: CASSPRLANEQFF

J gene: TRBJ2-3
clone size: many
D gene: .
V gene: TRBV4-2
CDR3 DNA: TGTGCCAGCAGCCAAGCCGCGCAGAGCACAGATACGCAGTATTTT
CDR3 protein: CASSQAAQSTDTQYF

J gene: TRBJ2-2
clone size: many
D gene: .
V gene: TRBV5-1
CDR3 DNA: TGCGCCAGCAGCCTACCGGACGGGGACACCGGGGAGCTGTTTTTT
CDR3 protein: CASSLPDGDTGELFF

J gene: TRBJ2-4
clone size: many
D gene: .
V gene: TRBV11-2
CDR3 DNA: TGTGCCAGCAGCCACCCACCGTATCTGAACATTCAGTACTTC
CDR3 protein: CASSHPPYLNIQYF

J gene: TRBJ2-6
clone size: .
D gene: .
V gene: TRBV30
CDR3 DNA: TGTGCCTGGAGTGTAATCGGTCAGGCTTATGGGGCCAACGTCCTGACTTTC
CDR3 protein: CAWSVIGQAYGANVLTF

J gene: TRBJ1-5
clone size: .
D gene: .
V gene: TRBV30
CDR3 DNA: TGTGCCTGGAGTAGAGGTCTAGGACACAATAATCAGCCCCAGCATTTT
CDR3 protein: CAWSRGLGHNNQPQHF

J gene: TRBJ2-7
clone size: .
D gene: .
V gene: TRBV19
CDR3 DNA: TGTGCCAGTAGTATCGCACTAGCTACGTACGAGCAGTACTTC
CDR3 protein: CASSIALATYEQYF

J gene: TRBJ2-7
clone size: many
D gene: .
V gene: TRBV29-1
CDR3 DNA: TGCAGCGTCGCTAGAGGGAGCTACGAGCAGTACTTC
CDR3 protein: CSVARGSYEQYF

J gene: TRBJ1-2
clone size: many
D gene: .
V gene: TRBV5-1
CDR3 DNA: TGCGCCAGCAGCCTGGACAGATCTGGCTACACCTTC
CDR3 protein: CASSLDRSGYTF

J gene: TRBJ2-1
clone size: many
D gene: TRBD2
V gene: TRBV3-1
CDR3 DNA: TGTGCCAGCAGCCAAGGCTTGACTAGCGGGAGAACCCCACACAATGAGCAGTTCTTC
CDR3 protein: CASSQGLTSGRTPHNEQFF

J gene: TRBJ2-2
clone size: many
D gene: .
V gene: TRBV11-1
CDR3 DNA: TGTGCCAGCAGCTACGCGGGACACCCGGGAGGGGAGCTGTTTTTT
CDR3 protein: CASSYAGHPGGELFF

J gene: TRBJ2-3
clone size: many
D gene: .
V gene: TRBV9
CDR3 DNA: TGTGCCAGCAGCGAAATAGGGGGGGGACCAACAGATACGCAGTATTTT
CDR3 protein: CASSEIGGGPTDTQYF

J gene: TRBJ2-5
clone size: few
D gene: .
V gene: TRBV9
CDR3 DNA: TGTGCCAGCAGCGTAGACGTGACTAACCAAGAGACCCAGTACTTC
CDR3 protein: CASSVDVTNQETQYF

J gene: TRBJ1-2
clone size: many
D gene: .
V gene: TRBV3-1
CDR3 DNA: TGTGCCAGCAGCCAATGGGGGGATGTCGACTATGGCTACACCTTC
CDR3 protein: CASSQWGDVDYGYTF

J gene: TRBJ2-5
clone size: .
D gene: TRBD2
V gene: TRBV2
CDR3 DNA: TGTGCCAGCAGTGTCGGGACTAGTCGAGAGACCCAGTACTTC
CDR3 protein: CASSVGTSRETQYF

J gene: TRBJ2-1
clone size: few
D gene: TRBD1
V gene: TRBV20-1
CDR3 DNA: TGCAGTGCTGGGACAGTTGAATACTCCTACAATGAGCAGTTCTTC
CDR3 protein: CSAGTVEYSYNEQFF

J gene: TRBJ2-7
clone size: once
D gene: .
V gene: TRBV12-3/TRBV12-4
CDR3 DNA: TGTGCCAGCAGTTTAGGGGCAGCCTACGAGCAGTACTTC
CDR3 protein: CASSLGAAYEQYF

J gene: TRBJ2-6
clone size: many
D gene: .
V gene: TRBV19
CDR3 DNA: TGTGCCAGTAGTAGCCGCGTAGTGAACTCTGGGGCCAACGTCCTGACTTTC
CDR3 protein: CASSSRVVNSGANVLTF

J gene: TRBJ2-7
clone size: many
D gene: .
V gene: TRBV29-1
CDR3 DNA: TGCAGCGTTGAAGATCCTGGGAGTTACGAGCAGTACTTC
CDR3 protein: CSVEDPGSYEQYF

J gene: TRBJ1-2
clone size: many
D gene: TRBD1
V gene: TRBV7-3
CDR3 DNA: TGTGCCAGCAGCTTAACCGACCAGGGGGCTGGTGGCTACACCTTC
CDR3 protein: CASSLTDQGAGGYTF

J gene: TRBJ1-4
clone size: many
D gene: .
V gene: TRBV5-5
CDR3 DNA: TGTGCCAGCAGCTTGGTCCCTAGACTGGGTGAAAAACTGTTTTTT
CDR3 protein: CASSLVPRLGEKLFF

J gene: TRBJ2-1
clone size: many
D gene: TRBD2
V gene: TRBV3-1
CDR3 DNA: TGTGCCAGCAGCGCGGGGGGGCTCCATGAGCAGTTCTTC
CDR3 protein: CASSAGGLHEQFF

J gene: TRBJ1-1
clone size: few
D gene: .
V gene: TRBV20-1
CDR3 DNA: TGCAGTGCTAGAAGGAGGGCAGGGGCCCGGAACACTGAAGCTTTCTTT
CDR3 protein: CSARRRAGARNTEAFF

J gene: TRBJ1-1
clone size: many
D gene: .
V gene: TRBV3-1
CDR3 DNA: TGTGCCAGCAGCCAACTCGGGTTTGAAGCTTTCTTT
CDR3 protein: CASSQLGFEAFF

J gene: TRBJ1-5
clone size: many
D gene: .
V gene: TRBV4-2
CDR3 DNA: TGTGCCAGCAGCCAAGTCGACAGTGACAATCAGCCCCAGCATTTT
CDR3 protein: CASSQVDSDNQPQHF

J gene: TRBJ2-1
clone size: .
D gene: TRBD2
V gene: TRBV12-3/TRBV12-4
CDR3 DNA: TGTGCCAGCAGTCCGGAGGGACTAGCGGGTAACGAGCAGTTCTTC
CDR3 protein: CASSPEGLAGNEQFF

J gene: TRBJ2-3
clone size: many
D gene: .
V gene: TRBV29-1
CDR3 DNA: TGCAGCGTCCTGCAGGGATCGAGGACAGATACGCAGTATTTT
CDR3 protein: CSVLQGSRTDTQYF

J gene: TRBJ1-5
clone size: many
D gene: TRBD1
V gene: TRBV3-1
CDR3 DNA: TGTGCCAGCAGCCAAGCAGGGGGACGCAATCAGCCCCAGCATTTT
CDR3 protein: CASSQAGGRNQPQHF